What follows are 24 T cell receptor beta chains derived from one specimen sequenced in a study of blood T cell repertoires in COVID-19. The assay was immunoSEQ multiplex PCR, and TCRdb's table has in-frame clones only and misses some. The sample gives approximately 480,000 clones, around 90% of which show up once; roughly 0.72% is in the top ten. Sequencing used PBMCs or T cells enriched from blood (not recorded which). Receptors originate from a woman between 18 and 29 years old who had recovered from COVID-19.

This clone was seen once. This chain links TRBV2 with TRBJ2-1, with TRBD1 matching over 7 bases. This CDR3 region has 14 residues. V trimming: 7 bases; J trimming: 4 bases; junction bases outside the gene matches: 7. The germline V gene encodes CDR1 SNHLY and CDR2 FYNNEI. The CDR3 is CASNRDRPYNEQFF. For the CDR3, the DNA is TGTGCCAGCAACCGGGACAGACCTTACAATGAGCAGTTCTTC.

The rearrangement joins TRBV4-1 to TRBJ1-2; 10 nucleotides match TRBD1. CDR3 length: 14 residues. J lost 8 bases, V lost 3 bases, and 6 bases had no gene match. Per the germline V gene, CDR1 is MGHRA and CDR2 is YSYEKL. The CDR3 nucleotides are TGCGCCAGCAGCCACCTCGGGGACAGGGGAGGCTACACCTTC. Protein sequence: CASSHLGDRGGYTF.

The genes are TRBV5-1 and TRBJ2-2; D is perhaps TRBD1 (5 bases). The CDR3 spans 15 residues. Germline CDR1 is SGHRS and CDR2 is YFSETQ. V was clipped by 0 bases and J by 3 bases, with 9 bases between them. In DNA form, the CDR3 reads TGCGCCAGCAGCTTGGTCAGGGCGGACACCGGGGAGCTGTTTTTT. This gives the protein CASSLVRADTGELFF.

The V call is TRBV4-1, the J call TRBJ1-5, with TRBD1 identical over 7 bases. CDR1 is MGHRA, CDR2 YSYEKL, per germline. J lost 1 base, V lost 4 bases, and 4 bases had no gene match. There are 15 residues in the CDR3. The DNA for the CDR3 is TGCGCCAGCAGCCGCCCGGGACAGAGCAATCAGCCCCAGCATTTT. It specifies CASSRPGQSNQPQHF.

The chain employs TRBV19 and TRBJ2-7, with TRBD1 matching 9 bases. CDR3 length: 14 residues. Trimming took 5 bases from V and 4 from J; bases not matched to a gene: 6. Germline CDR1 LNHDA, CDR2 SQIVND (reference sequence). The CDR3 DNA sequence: TGTGCCAGTAGTCGGCGGGACAGGGCTTACGAGCAGTACTTC. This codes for CASSRRDRAYEQYF.

The CDR3 sequence: CASSSIPRTEVAYEQYF. In DNA form, the CDR3 reads TGTGCCAGCAGCTCAATACCACGGACAGAAGTAGCCTACGAGCAGTACTTC. V usage is TRBV7-9 and J usage is TRBJ2-7; weak D call: TRBD1 (6 bases). The CDR3 length is 17 residues. Trimming cost V 4 bases and J 2 bases, with 21 bases left between them. Germline CDR1 and CDR2: SEHNR and FQNEAQ (reference sequence). Full variable domain (missing parts from reference TRBV7-9 and TRBJ2-7): DTGVSQNPRHKITKRGQNVTFRCDPISEHNRLYWYRQTLGQGPEFLTYFQNEAQLEKSRLLSDRFSAERPKGSFSTLEIQRTEQGDSAMYLCASSSIPRTEVAYEQYFGPGTRLTVT.

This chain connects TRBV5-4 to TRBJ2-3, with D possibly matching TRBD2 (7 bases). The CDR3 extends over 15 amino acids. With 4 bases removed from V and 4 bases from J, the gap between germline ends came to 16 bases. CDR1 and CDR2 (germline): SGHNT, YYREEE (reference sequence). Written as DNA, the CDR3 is TGTGCCAGCAGCCTCGGGGGGCGCTCCGCAGATACGCAGTATTTT. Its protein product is CASSLGGRSADTQYF.

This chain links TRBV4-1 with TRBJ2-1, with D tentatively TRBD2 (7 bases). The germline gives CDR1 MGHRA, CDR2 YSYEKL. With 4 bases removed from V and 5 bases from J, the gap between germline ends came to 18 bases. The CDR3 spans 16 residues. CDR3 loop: CASSRSPGGGDNEQFF. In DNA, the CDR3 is TGCGCCAGCAGCCGGTCTCCGGGGGGCGGTGACAATGAGCAGTTCTTC.

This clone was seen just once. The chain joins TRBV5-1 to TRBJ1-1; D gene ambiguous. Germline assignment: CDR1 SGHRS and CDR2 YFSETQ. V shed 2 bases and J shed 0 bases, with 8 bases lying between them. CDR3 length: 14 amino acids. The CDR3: CASSFEGVNTEAFF. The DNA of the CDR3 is TGCGCCAGCAGCTTCGAGGGCGTGAACACTGAAGCTTTCTTT. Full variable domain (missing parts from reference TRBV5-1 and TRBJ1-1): KAGVTQTPRYLIKTRGQQVTLSCSPISGHRSVSWYQQTPGQGLQFLFEYFSETQRNKGNFPGRFSGRQFSNSRSEMNVSTLELGDSALYLCASSFEGVNTEAFFGQGTRLTVV.

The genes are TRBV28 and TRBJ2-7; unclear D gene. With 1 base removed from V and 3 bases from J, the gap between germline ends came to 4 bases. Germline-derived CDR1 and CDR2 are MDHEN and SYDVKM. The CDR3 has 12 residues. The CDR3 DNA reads TGTGCCAGCAGTTTATATAACTACGAGCAGTACTTC. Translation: CASSLYNYEQYF.

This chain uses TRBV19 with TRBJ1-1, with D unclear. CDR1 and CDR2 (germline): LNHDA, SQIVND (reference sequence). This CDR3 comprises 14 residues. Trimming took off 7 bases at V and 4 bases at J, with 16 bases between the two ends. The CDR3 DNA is TGTGCCAGTACGGGCGGACGGGCGGGCACTGAAGCTTTCTTT. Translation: CASTGGRAGTEAFF.

CDR3 amino acids: CASSRPGTGALNTEAFF. CDR3 coding DNA: TGTGCCAGCAGTCGGCCCGGGACAGGGGCACTGAACACTGAAGCTTTCTTT. This sequence joins TRBV2 and TRBJ1-1, with TRBD1 matching over 10 bases. Germline trimming cut 5 bases from V and 0 bases from J; bases unmatched to any gene: 9. The V gene's germline CDR1 is SNHLY and CDR2 FYNNEI. The CDR3 runs 17 residues.

The CDR3 nucleotides read TGTGCCAGCAGTCGCTACAATGAGCAGTTCTTC. It is translated as CASSRYNEQFF. The genes are TRBV5-8 and TRBJ2-1, with D uncertain. Germline V lookup: CDR1 SGHTS, CDR2 YDEGEE. The ends were cut back, 5 bases at V and 3 bases at J, with 3 bases in the middle. The CDR3 has 11 amino acids. The variable domain in full, completed from reference TRBV5-8 and TRBJ2-1, reads EAGVTQSPTHLIKTRGQQATLRCSPISGHTSVYWYQQALGLGLQFLLWYDEGEERNRGNFPPRFSGRQFPNYSSELNVNALELEDSALYLCASSRYNEQFFGPGTRLTVL.

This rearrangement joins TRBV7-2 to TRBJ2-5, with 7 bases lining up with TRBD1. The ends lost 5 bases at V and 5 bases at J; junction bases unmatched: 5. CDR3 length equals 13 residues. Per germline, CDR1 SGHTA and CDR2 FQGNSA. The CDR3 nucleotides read TGTGCCAGCAGCATAACAGGGGAGGAGACCCAGTACTTC. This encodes CASSITGEETQYF.

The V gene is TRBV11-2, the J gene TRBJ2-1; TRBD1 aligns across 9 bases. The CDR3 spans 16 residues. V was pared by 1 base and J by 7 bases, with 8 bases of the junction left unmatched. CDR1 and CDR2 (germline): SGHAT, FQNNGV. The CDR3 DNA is TGTGCCAGCAGCTTAGGGACGGGACAGGGTAGGAATGAGCAGTTCTTC. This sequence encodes CASSLGTGQGRNEQFF.

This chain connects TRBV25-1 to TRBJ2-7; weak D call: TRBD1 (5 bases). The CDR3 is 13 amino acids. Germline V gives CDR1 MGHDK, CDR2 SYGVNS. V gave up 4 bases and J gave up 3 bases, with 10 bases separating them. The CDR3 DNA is TGTGCCAGCAGTGGTCAGACAGACTACGAGCAGTACTTC. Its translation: CASSGQTDYEQYF.

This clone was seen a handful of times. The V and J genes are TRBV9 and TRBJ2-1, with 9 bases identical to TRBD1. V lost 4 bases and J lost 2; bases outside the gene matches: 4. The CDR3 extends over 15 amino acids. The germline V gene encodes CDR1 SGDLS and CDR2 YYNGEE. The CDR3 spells CASSPRTGAYNEQFF. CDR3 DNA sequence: TGTGCCAGCAGCCCTAGGACAGGGGCCTACAATGAGCAGTTCTTC. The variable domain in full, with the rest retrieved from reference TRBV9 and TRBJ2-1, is DSGVTQTPKHLITATGQRVTLRCSPRSGDLSVYWYQQSLDQGLQFLIQYYNGEERAKGNILERFSAQQFPDLHSELNLSSLELGDSALYFCASSPRTGAYNEQFFGPGTRLTVL.

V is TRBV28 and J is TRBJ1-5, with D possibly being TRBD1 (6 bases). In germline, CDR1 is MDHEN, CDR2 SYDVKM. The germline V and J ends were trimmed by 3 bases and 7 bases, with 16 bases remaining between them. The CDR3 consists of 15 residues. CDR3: CASSLFAGEGQPQHF. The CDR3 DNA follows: TGTGCCAGCAGTTTGTTCGCAGGGGAAGGGCAGCCCCAGCATTTT.

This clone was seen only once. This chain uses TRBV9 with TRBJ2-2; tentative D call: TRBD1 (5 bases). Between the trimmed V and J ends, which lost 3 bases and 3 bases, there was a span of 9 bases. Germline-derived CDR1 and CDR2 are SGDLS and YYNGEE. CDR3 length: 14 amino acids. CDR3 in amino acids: CASSGQGDTGELFF. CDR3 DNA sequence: TGTGCCAGCAGCGGTCAGGGCGACACCGGGGAGCTGTTTTTT. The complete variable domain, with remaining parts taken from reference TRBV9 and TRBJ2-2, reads DSGVTQTPKHLITATGQRVTLRCSPRSGDLSVYWYQQSLDQGLQFLIQYYNGEERAKGNILERFSAQQFPDLHSELNLSSLELGDSALYFCASSGQGDTGELFFGEGSRLTVL.

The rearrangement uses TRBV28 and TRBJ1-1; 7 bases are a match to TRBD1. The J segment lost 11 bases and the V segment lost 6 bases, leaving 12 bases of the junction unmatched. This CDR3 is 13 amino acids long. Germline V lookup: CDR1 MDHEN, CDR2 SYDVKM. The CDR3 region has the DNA TGTGCCAGCAGCCCCCCAGACAGGGCAAACGCTTTCTTT. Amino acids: CASSPPDRANAFF.

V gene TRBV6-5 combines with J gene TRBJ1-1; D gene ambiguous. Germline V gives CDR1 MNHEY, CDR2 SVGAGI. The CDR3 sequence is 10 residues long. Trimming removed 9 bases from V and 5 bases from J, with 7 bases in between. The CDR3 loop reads CASEWTEAFF. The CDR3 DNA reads TGTGCCAGTGAGTGGACTGAAGCTTTCTTT.

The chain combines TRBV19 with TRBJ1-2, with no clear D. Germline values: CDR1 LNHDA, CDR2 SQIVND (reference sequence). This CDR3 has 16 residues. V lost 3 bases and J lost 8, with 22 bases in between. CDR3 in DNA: TGTGCCAGTAGTATCAATGAGGGCCATCTTAGAGGAGGCTACACCTTC. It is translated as CASSINEGHLRGGYTF.

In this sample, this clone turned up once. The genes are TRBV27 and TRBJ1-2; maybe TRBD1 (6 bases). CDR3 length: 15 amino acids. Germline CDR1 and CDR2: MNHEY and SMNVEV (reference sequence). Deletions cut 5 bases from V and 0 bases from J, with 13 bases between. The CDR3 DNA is TGTGCCAGCAGTCTAAGCTGGACAGCTAACTATGGCTACACCTTC. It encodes CASSLSWTANYGYTF.

In nucleotides, the CDR3 is TGTGCCAGCAGCTTCCCGGGGGGGCAGGACACCGGGGAGCTGTTTTTT. As protein: CASSFPGGQDTGELFF. The genes are TRBV5-5 and TRBJ2-2; TRBD2 agrees at 8 bases. Germline loops: CDR1 SGHKS, CDR2 YYEKEE (reference sequence). There are 16 residues in the CDR3. J gave up 3 bases and V 2 bases, and 6 bases lay outside the gene matches.